A single sample gave rise to the 12 T cell receptor beta chains below, sequenced in a study of shared clonotypes between healthy human individuals. Profiling relied on immunoSEQ multiplex PCR, and the TCRdb table lists in-frame clones only, not all of them. The table shows more than 450,000 clones, with more than 65% occurring only once. The source material was PBMCs. The receptors derive from a woman aged 40-49 years in good health. Some clones in this sample may be carry-over from other donors' samples.

The V gene is TRBV29-1, the J gene TRBJ1-2; 9 nucleotides agree with TRBD1. This CDR3 contains 16 residues. The germline V gene encodes CDR1 SQVTM and CDR2 ANQGSEA. V trimming: 5 bases; J trimming: 0 bases; junction bases outside the gene matches: 10. The chain's CDR3 is CSVLGDRARANYGYTF. In DNA, the CDR3 is TGCAGCGTTTTGGGGGACAGGGCCCGAGCTAACTATGGCTACACCTTC.

The CDR3 region is CASSLQGVGEQFF. CDR3 in DNA: TGTGCCAGCAGCCTTCAGGGCGTTGGAGAGCAGTTCTTC. The chain couples TRBV11-2 to TRBJ2-1, with D possibly being TRBD1 (5 bases). Germline V lookup: CDR1 SGHAT, CDR2 FQNNGV. V was pared by 5 bases and J by 10 bases, with 15 bases between. The CDR3 covers 13 residues.

This chain connects TRBV7-2 to TRBJ2-7; the match to TRBD2 covers 8 bases. Trimming at V came to 5 bases and at J to 8 bases, leaving 11 bases not matched to a gene. Looked up from germline, CDR1 is SGHTA and CDR2 is FQGNSA. The CDR3 spans 14 residues. As DNA, the CDR3 is TGTGCCAGCAGCCCCGGGACTAGGGGTCTCAAGCAGTACTTC. Translated, it gives CASSPGTRGLKQYF.

This clone was seen a single time. Other DNA sequences in the same sample also yield this CDR3. This rearrangement joins TRBV5-1 to TRBJ1-5; maybe TRBD1 (5 bases). Germline CDR1 reads SGHRS; CDR2 reads YFSETQ. Trimming shortened V by 0 bases and J by 4 bases, and 8 bases separated the two germline ends. CDR3 length: 14 residues. The CDR3 nucleotides read TGCGCCAGCAGCTTGGATGGGGGGAATCAGCCCCAGCATTTT. It encodes CASSLDGGNQPQHF. The variable domain in full, completed from reference TRBV5-1 and TRBJ1-5, reads KAGVTQTPRYLIKTRGQQVTLSCSPISGHRSVSWYQQTPGQGLQFLFEYFSETQRNKGNFPGRFSGRQFSNSRSEMNVSTLELGDSALYLCASSLDGGNQPQHFGDGTRLSIL.

This chain joins TRBV18 and TRBJ1-1, with D perhaps TRBD1 (5 bases). Per germline, CDR1 KGHSH and CDR2 LQKENI. The CDR3 is 14 residues long. V was trimmed by 4 bases and J by 1 base, leaving 10 bases between them. CDR3 residues: CASSLGTENTEAFF. DNA of the CDR3: TGTGCCAGCTCACTAGGGACGGAGAACACTGAAGCTTTCTTT. The full variable domain, its missing parts supplied by reference TRBV18 and TRBJ1-1, is NAGVMQNPRHLVRRRGQEARLRCSPMKGHSHVYWYRQLPEEGLKFMVYLQKENIIDESGMPKERFSAEFPKEGPSILRIQQVVRGDSAAYFCASSLGTENTEAFFGQGTRLTVV.

As regards this clone: The junction and the germline gene differ at one end; a read error may be behind it. The chain combines TRBV7-9 with TRBJ2-3; D not certain. Germline V gives CDR1 SEHNR, CDR2 FQNEAQ (reference sequence). The CDR3 totals 14 residues. As DNA, the CDR3 is TGCGCCAGCAGCCAAGATAGCAGCCGGGCTACGCAGTATTTT. Its translation: CASSQDSSRATQYF.

This clone was recorded at least ten times. This chain links TRBV6-4 with TRBJ2-7; D is uncertain. The V end was cut by 4 bases, the J end by 5 bases, with 18 bases between. CDR1 and CDR2 (germline): MRHNA, SNTAGT. The CDR3 covers 15 residues. The CDR3 nucleotides are TGTGCCAGCAGTGCCAGACCCGGTTCAGCCCACGAGCAGTACTTC. It yields the protein CASSARPGSAHEQYF.

The chain recombines TRBV27 with TRBJ2-1; a possible D gene is TRBD2 (6 bases). The germline V gene has CDR1 MNHEY and CDR2 SMNVEV (reference sequence). The length of the CDR3 is 15 residues. Trimming left V 5 bases short and J 3 bases short, with 14 bases between. The CDR3 spells CASSRGGRIYNEQFF. The CDR3, as DNA: TGTGCCAGCAGTCGCGGAGGGAGAATCTACAATGAGCAGTTCTTC.

This sequence joins TRBV29-1 and TRBJ2-1, with TRBD1 matching 8 bases. V was clipped by 6 bases and J by 6 bases; unmatched bases: 7. In germline, CDR1 is SQVTM, CDR2 ANQGSEA. This CDR3 comprises 13 residues. CDR3 sequence (DNA): TGCAGCGTCAACCCGCAGGGGGCCAATGAGCAGTTCTTC. Translation gives CSVNPQGANEQFF.

This clone was counted a single time. The chain is built from TRBV23-1 and TRBJ2-2, with D perhaps given as TRBD1 or TRBD2 (5 bases each). TRBV23-1 is reported as an ORF; its role is uncertain. The ends were cut back, 4 bases at V and 0 bases at J, with 18 bases in the middle. The CDR3 spans 18 residues. As DNA, the CDR3 is TGCGCCAGCAGTCCTACCCCTCCGGGACGGACGAACACCGGGGAGCTGTTTTTT. This sequence encodes CASSPTPPGRTNTGELFF.

Here the CDR3 reads CASSPPALSLHENEQFF. CDR3 DNA: TGTGCCAGCTCACCACCGGCATTGAGTTTGCATGAGAATGAGCAGTTCTTC. This sequence joins TRBV18 and TRBJ2-1; D is uncertain. Trimming stripped 0 bases from V and 7 bases from J, with 19 bases between. The CDR3 runs to 17 residues. From germline, CDR1 is KGHSH and CDR2 LQKENI.

Here the CDR3 reads CASSNRQGRTNEQFF. The CDR3 bases are TGCGCCAGCAGCAATAGACAGGGCCGTACCAATGAGCAGTTCTTC. V gene TRBV4-1 combines with J gene TRBJ2-1, with 7 bases that match TRBD1. CDR3 length equals 15 residues. V was pared by 5 bases and J by 6 bases, with 10 bases of the junction left unmatched. The V gene's germline CDR1 is MGHRA and CDR2 YSYEKL.